This T cell receptor (beta chain) was captured by sequencing in a study of technical replicates of blood from a handful of donors. Germline CDR1 reads MRHNA; CDR2 reads SNTAGT. The CDR3 consists of 13 residues. Trimming removed 5 bases from V and 4 bases from J, with 11 bases in between. Clones were sequenced by immunoSEQ multiplex PCR, and TCRdb holds only the in-frame ones, with some missing. The sample lists approximately 79,000 clones; roughly 97% were seen once. V gene TRBV6-4 combines with J gene TRBJ1-1; D unresolved. This clonotype was obtained from a human donor in good health. Material for sequencing was T cells isolated from PBMCs. The CDR3 spells CASSQVMSTEAFF. The CDR3 DNA is TGTGCCAGCAGTCAAGTAATGAGCACTGAAGCTTTCTTT.